Listed here is a single T cell receptor (beta chain). No antigen is known for it. The germline CDR1 and CDR2 sequences are WNHNN and SYGVQD (reference sequence). The CDR3 sequence is 15 residues long. With 8 bases clipped from V and 11 bases from J, the junction kept 17 bases outside the gene matches. Each 20-30 mg portion of unsorted bulk tissue served as the source for co-extraction of RNA and DNA. These data originate in a study of tumor-infiltrating lymphocytes in primary liver carcinoma. Background on the study: Ranging in age from 30 to 69 years, the patients were men and women. Regardless of tissue type, samples showed similar yields of roughly 3.5 to 7.5 million productive TCRbeta reads. Findings and limits, study-wide: Tumor region pairs outstripped tumor-adjacent and tumor-blood pairs in overlap.

The input was 500 ng total RNA; TCR beta cDNA was made from it with a constant-region primer. Slightly modified ARM-PCR with three nested multiplex PCR rounds yielded TCR beta libraries. Use of TRBV1-TRBV30 forward primers with a C-beta reverse primer characterized the first two PCR rounds, which lasted ten to eleven cycles each. TCRdb reanalysed the multiplex PCR reads using MiXCR and keeps one entry per CDR3 protein. The sample consists of roughly 86,000 distinct CDR3 sequences, about 73% of them appearing once. The clonotype was recovered from a man aged 35 to 55 with primary liver carcinoma and hepatitis B virus infection. Sequences were obtained from tumor-adjacent normal liver tissue. This chain connects TRBV10-1 to TRBJ2-3; 9 nucleotides agree with TRBD1. CDR3 sequence (DNA): TGCGCCAGCGGTGTAACCGGGACAGGGACCAATATGCAGTATTTT. Translating gives CASGVTGTGTNMQYF.